These 24 T cell receptor beta chains share one sample of origin, sequenced in a study of cytomegalovirus exposure and HLA in healthy donors. PCR amplification relied on 60 Vbeta primers (plus 13 Jbeta primers). Libraries were prepared by immunoSEQ multiplex PCR; TCRdb keeps only in-frame clonotypes and omits some of them. The sample shows 120,000 or so clones, 81% of them seen only once. Sequences were obtained from PBMCs. The receptors shown here come from a man younger than 35 in good health and CMV-seronegative.

This clone occurred a few times. The chain is built from TRBV2 and TRBJ1-1, with TRBD1 as a possible D gene (6 bases). V shed 7 bases and J shed 5 bases, with 17 bases lying between them. The germline CDR1 and CDR2 sequences are SNHLY and FYNNEI. The CDR3 sequence is 14 residues long. This CDR3 is CASIPRVRGTEAFF. CDR3 in DNA: TGTGCCAGCATTCCGAGAGTCAGGGGTACTGAAGCTTTCTTT. The full variable domain, completed using reference TRBV2 and TRBJ1-1, is EPEVTQTPSHQVTQMGQEVILRCVPISNHLYFYWYRQILGQKVEFLVSFYNNEISEKSEIFDDQFSVERPDGSNFTLKIRSTKLEDSAMYFCASIPRVRGTEAFFGQGTRLTVV.

This chain links TRBV15 with TRBJ2-7, with D perhaps matching TRBD1 (5 bases). Trimming removed 0 bases at V and 2 bases at J, with 11 bases between. This CDR3 contains 15 residues. The germline gives CDR1 LNHNV, CDR2 YYDKDF (reference sequence). The CDR3 is CATSRDQGFPYEQYF. The DNA for the CDR3 is TGTGCCACCAGCAGAGATCAGGGATTCCCCTACGAGCAGTACTTC.

As DNA, the CDR3 is TGCGCCAGCAGCTTGAGAGGGTTAGGGGCCAACGTCCTGACTTTC. As protein: CASSLRGLGANVLTF. The V gene is TRBV5-1, the J gene TRBJ2-6, with D possibly being TRBD2 (5 bases). The CDR3 covers 15 residues. Trimming cost V 1 base and J 4 bases, with 9 bases left between them. The germline V gene encodes CDR1 SGHRS and CDR2 YFSETQ. Full variable domain (remainder filled in from reference TRBV5-1 and TRBJ2-6): KAGVTQTPRYLIKTRGQQVTLSCSPISGHRSVSWYQQTPGQGLQFLFEYFSETQRNKGNFPGRFSGRQFSNSRSEMNVSTLELGDSALYLCASSLRGLGANVLTFGAGSRLTVL.

As for this clone: Other DNA sequences from this sample encode an identical CDR3 as well. This chain links TRBV16 with TRBJ1-3; possibly TRBD1 for D (6 bases). Trimming stripped 1 base from V and 0 bases from J, with 16 bases between. CDR1 and CDR2 (germline): KGHSY, FQNENV. CDR3 size: 18 residues. The CDR3 loop reads CASSQFGRGTISGNTIYF. The CDR3 nucleotides read TGTGCCAGCAGCCAATTCGGCAGGGGTACCATCTCTGGAAACACCATATATTTT.

This clone turned up a few times. The J gene is TRBJ1-1, the V gene TRBV20-1, with D possibly TRBD1 on 5 matching bases. In germline, CDR1 is DFQATT, CDR2 SNEGSKA (reference sequence). The V end was cut by 6 bases, the J end by 7 bases, with 12 bases between. The CDR3 consists of 11 residues. The CDR3 spells CSAGGKVEAFF. The CDR3 nucleotides are TGCAGTGCCGGGGGAAAGGTTGAAGCTTTCTTT.

The chain is built from TRBV16 and TRBJ2-4, with D possibly being TRBD1 (7 bases). CDR1 and CDR2 from the germline V gene are KGHSY and FQNENV. The V end was cut by 2 bases, the J end by 1 base, with 12 bases between. CDR3 length: 16 amino acids. CDR3 nucleotide sequence: TGTGCCAGCAGCCAAGAGACAGGGAGGGCCAAAAACATTCAGTACTTC. It codes for CASSQETGRAKNIQYF.

This chain joins TRBV7-9 and TRBJ2-3, with D possibly matching TRBD2 (6 bases). In germline, CDR1 is SEHNR, CDR2 FQNEAQ (reference sequence). V gave up 5 bases and J gave up 0 bases, with 9 bases separating them. CDR3 length equals 14 residues. The CDR3 sequence is CASSLSGSTDTQYF. CDR3 in DNA: TGTGCCAGCAGCCTTAGCGGAAGCACAGATACGCAGTATTTT.

J is TRBJ2-2 and V is TRBV6-5; 7 bases align to TRBD2. CDR3 size: 15 residues. Germline lookup yields CDR1 MNHEY and CDR2 SVGAGI. V trimming: 3 bases; J trimming: 5 bases; junction bases outside the gene matches: 6. CDR3 coding DNA: TGTGCCAGCAGTTATCGGGGAGGGAGGACCGGGGAGCTGTTTTTT. It translates to CASSYRGGRTGELFF.

The chain couples TRBV6-6 to TRBJ1-1, with TRBD1 as a possible D gene (6 bases). This CDR3 has 11 residues. Per the germline V gene, CDR1 is MNHNY and CDR2 is SVGAGI (reference sequence). V lost 5 bases and J lost 8, with 9 bases in between. CDR3 residues: CASSNTGEAFF. CDR3 nucleotides: TGTGCCAGCAGTAACACAGGGGAAGCTTTCTTT.

The gene calls are TRBV5-1 and TRBJ2-5, with D maybe TRBD1 (5 bases). V was trimmed by 0 bases and J by 5 bases, leaving 14 bases between them. Per the germline V gene, CDR1 is SGHRS and CDR2 is YFSETQ. CDR3 size: 15 residues. The CDR3 nucleotides read TGCGCCAGCAGCTTGGGGCAGGGTATAAGGGAGACCCAGTACTTC. This sequence encodes CASSLGQGIRETQYF.

This clone was picked up one time. CDR3 residues: CASSPHYEQYF. CDR3 nucleotides: TGTGCCAGCAGCCCCCACTACGAGCAGTACTTC. This chain uses TRBV7-2 with TRBJ2-7; no reliable D call. The CDR3 runs to 11 residues. V was shortened by 5 bases and J by 3 bases, with 5 bases between the two germline ends. In germline, CDR1 is SGHTA, CDR2 FQGNSA.

V is TRBV4-1 and J is TRBJ2-2; a possible D gene is TRBD2 (6 bases). The CDR3 length is 18 residues. Deletions cut 0 bases from V and 1 base from J, with 15 bases between. CDR1 MGHRA and CDR2 YSYEKL come from the germline V gene. The chain's CDR3 is CASSQDSGLTQNTGELFF. The CDR3, as DNA: TGCGCCAGCAGCCAAGATTCGGGACTCACGCAGAACACCGGGGAGCTGTTTTTT.

This clone was observed a few times. This chain connects TRBV7-7 to TRBJ2-5; 7 bases map to TRBD1. Germline trimming cut 1 base from V and 9 bases from J; bases unmatched to any gene: 11. The CDR3 consists of 15 residues. The germline V gene encodes CDR1 SSHAT and CDR2 FNYEAQ (reference sequence). The CDR3 loop is CASSLGQGLSEAQYF. Written as DNA, the CDR3 is TGTGCCAGCAGCTTAGGACAGGGATTGAGCGAGGCCCAGTACTTC.

This chain connects TRBV12-5 to TRBJ1-2; tentative D call: TRBD1 (5 bases). The germline V gene encodes CDR1 LGHNT and CDR2 FRNRAP. Trimming pared 5 bases from V and 2 bases from J, leaving 15 bases between. The CDR3 is 15 residues long. The CDR3 DNA reads TGTGCTAGTGGTGCGGGGGAAGTACGGAACTATGGCTACACCTTC. This gives the protein CASGAGEVRNYGYTF.

The CDR3 protein is CATSRDLGQVFEDGSPLHF. The CDR3 DNA reads as TGTGCCACCAGCAGAGATTTGGGACAGGTCTTTGAGGATGGATCACCCCTCCACTTT. This chain connects TRBV15 to TRBJ1-6; 8 nucleotides line up with TRBD1. The germline V gene has CDR1 LNHNV and CDR2 YYDKDF (reference sequence). This CDR3 region has 19 residues. Trimming cost V 0 bases and J 10 bases; bases outside gene matches: 17.

The rearrangement joins TRBV11-2 to TRBJ2-2; D is undetermined. Germline CDR1 and CDR2: SGHAT and FQNNGV. The CDR3 spans 14 residues. V gave up 1 base and J gave up 1 base, with 4 bases separating them. Here the CDR3 DNA reads TGTGCCAGCAGCTTAGGACTGAACACCGGGGAGCTGTTTTTT. It translates to CASSLGLNTGELFF.

This clone was recorded once. The chain carries TRBV19 and TRBJ1-5; D not certain. Germline V CDR1 and CDR2: LNHDA, SQIVND (reference sequence). V was pared by 6 bases and J by 7 bases, with 10 bases between. The CDR3 length is 12 residues. For the CDR3, the DNA is TGTGCCAGTAGAACAGACGTGCAGCCCCAGCATTTT. Protein sequence: CASRTDVQPQHF.

The chain has TRBV7-8 and TRBJ2-4, with D maybe TRBD1 (6 bases). Germline CDR1 and CDR2: SGHVS and FQNEAQ. The CDR3 covers 15 residues. V was cut by 1 base and J by 3 bases, with 10 bases left in between. CDR3 DNA sequence: TGTGCCAGCAGCTTAGGAGGGGGTGGCAAAAACATTCAGTACTTC. The encoded protein is CASSLGGGGKNIQYF.

The V gene is TRBV5-1, the J gene TRBJ1-1, with D tentatively TRBD1 (6 bases). The ends were cut back, 5 bases at V and 5 bases at J, with 13 bases in the middle. This CDR3 contains 13 residues. Germline assignment: CDR1 SGHRS and CDR2 YFSETQ. For the CDR3, the DNA is TGCGCCAGCAGACAGGGTGAGGGTACTGAAGCTTTCTTT. Translation gives CASRQGEGTEAFF. The complete variable domain, with remaining parts taken from reference TRBV5-1 and TRBJ1-1, reads KAGVTQTPRYLIKTRGQQVTLSCSPISGHRSVSWYQQTPGQGLQFLFEYFSETQRNKGNFPGRFSGRQFSNSRSEMNVSTLELGDSALYLCASRQGEGTEAFFGQGTRLTVV.

The chain carries TRBV5-5 and TRBJ1-2, with no clear D. V shed 0 bases and J shed 5 bases, with 14 bases lying between them. There are 15 residues in the CDR3. The germline V gene encodes CDR1 SGHKS and CDR2 YYEKEE (reference sequence). Here the CDR3 reads CASSLDGVGKYGYTF. The CDR3 region has the DNA TGTGCCAGCAGCTTGGATGGGGTCGGGAAGTATGGCTACACCTTC.

This chain's CDR3 is CASSYRAGSYEQYF. CDR3 nucleotide sequence: TGTGCCAGCAGTTACAGGGCGGGCTCCTACGAGCAGTACTTC. This rearrangement joins TRBV6-5 to TRBJ2-7; D is perhaps TRBD2 (5 bases). The V end was cut by 2 bases, the J end by 0 bases, with 8 bases between. This CDR3 spans 14 amino acids. Germline-derived CDR1 and CDR2 are MNHEY and SVGAGI.

The V gene is TRBV25-1, the J gene TRBJ2-5; 8 bases agree with TRBD2. CDR1 and CDR2 (germline): MGHDK, SYGVNS. CDR3 length equals 15 residues. Trimming cost V 1 base and J 6 bases; bases outside gene matches: 7. CDR3 residues: CASSECRGGMKTQYF. The DNA for the CDR3 is TGTGCCAGCAGTGAATGTCGGGGGGGCATGAAGACCCAGTACTTC.

This chain joins TRBV7-2 and TRBJ2-5, with 15 bases aligning to TRBD2. Germline assignment: CDR1 SGHTA and CDR2 FQGNSA. V was clipped by 1 base and J by 6 bases; unmatched bases: 6. The CDR3 loop spans 17 amino acids. In nucleotides, the CDR3 is TGTGCCAGCAGCTTAGTTGGGGGGACTAGCGGGGGGAAGACCCAGTACTTC. Its translation is CASSLVGGTSGGKTQYF.

V usage is TRBV5-1 and J usage is TRBJ2-1; D unclear. Per germline, CDR1 SGHRS and CDR2 YFSETQ. This CDR3 has 12 residues. The V end lost 4 bases, the J end lost 8 bases, and 10 bases lay between the germline ends. The CDR3 is CASSPLADEQFF. DNA for the CDR3: TGCGCCAGCAGCCCTTTAGCCGATGAGCAGTTCTTC.